This T cell receptor (beta chain) appears in the sequencing data of a study of OX40 agonist ivuxolimab in advanced cancers. Across the whole study: Patients assigned to dose escalation were diagnosed with hepatocellular carcinoma, melanoma, renal cell or head and neck cancer. Overall study findings and caveats: Averaging showed that CD8+ T cells had more expanded clones than CD4+ did.

Method: immunoSEQ multiplex PCR; TCRdb's copy keeps in-frame clones and lacks some. The sample lists about 21,000 clones; roughly 86% were seen once. Per germline, CDR1 SQVTM and CDR2 ANQGSEA. CDR3 length equals 15 residues. Trimming took 5 bases from V and 7 from J, leaving 20 bases between them. Prior autoimmune disease or systemic immunosuppression barred patients. As for this clone: Antigen specificity is unknown.

The source is an adult with an advanced solid tumor such as melanoma, head and neck, liver or kidney cancer. J is TRBJ1-4 and V is TRBV29-1, with a tentative D call TRBD1 (6 bases). The source was CD4+ or CD8+ T cells sorted from blood, collected in a trial of the OX40 agonist ivuxolimab. The CDR3 DNA reads TGCAGCGTTACCAGGGGATCGGGAGTTGGTGAAAAACTGTTTTTT. Protein product: CSVTRGSGVGEKLFF.